The 12 T cell receptor beta chains presented below share a single source sample, sequenced in a study of blood T cell repertoires in COVID-19. Measured with immunoSEQ multiplex PCR; TCRdb has only the in-frame clones, and not every one. Of 280,000 or so clones listed, less than 85% are singletons. The source material was PBMCs or T cells enriched from blood (not recorded which). The receptors shown here come from a woman aged 45-65 years who had recovered from COVID-19.

The chain carries TRBV21-1 and TRBJ2-1; no DNA check was done on the table's D call, TRBD2. TRBV21-1 is assigned pseudogene status. The CDR3 length is 19 residues. The DNA for the CDR3 is TGTGCCAGCAGCCTCAGGAGGACTAGCGGGAACAGGGCCTACAATGAGCAGTTCTTC. Translation gives CASSLRRTSGNRAYNEQFF.

The V and J genes are TRBV19 and TRBJ1-3; D remains ambiguous. V lost 9 bases and J 4 bases, leaving 16 bases between the germline ends. This CDR3 has 14 residues. Germline lookup yields CDR1 LNHDA and CDR2 SQIVND (reference sequence). CDR3 in amino acids: CASPSPGIGNTIYF. The CDR3 DNA reads TGTGCCAGCCCCAGCCCGGGGATCGGAAACACCATATATTTT.

This clone has only a few counts. The chain recombines TRBV5-1 with TRBJ1-2, with 7 bases that match TRBD1. The CDR3 is 14 amino acids. J lost 3 bases, V lost 5 bases, and 7 bases had no gene match. CDR1 is SGHRS and CDR2 is YFSETQ in the germline V gene. The CDR3 protein is CASRKSGQHYGYTF. CDR3 in DNA: TGCGCCAGCAGAAAATCGGGACAGCACTATGGCTACACCTTC.

This clone is a singleton in its sample. The rearrangement uses TRBV28 and TRBJ1-5; D is perhaps TRBD1 (6 bases). The ends were cut back, 1 base at V and 1 base at J, with 14 bases in the middle. The V gene's germline CDR1 is MDHEN and CDR2 SYDVKM. The length of the CDR3 is 17 residues. The DNA for the CDR3 is TGTGCCAGCAGTTTATTTCGGACAGCTCGGAGCAATCAGCCCCAGCATTTT. Residues: CASSLFRTARSNQPQHF.

The chain combines TRBV7-2 with TRBJ2-7; a weak D match, TRBD2 (6 bases). This CDR3 contains 15 residues. Germline V gene data show CDR1 as SGHTA and CDR2 as FQGNSA. V was trimmed by 4 bases and J by 1 base, leaving 14 bases between them. The CDR3, as DNA: TGTGCCAGCAGCTCCCGGGACTCCGCATCCTACGAGCAGTACTTC. Translation gives CASSSRDSASYEQYF.

The chain is built from TRBV24-1 and TRBJ2-2; 11 bases map to TRBD2. This CDR3 has 17 amino acids. Germline V lookup: CDR1 KGHDR, CDR2 SFDVKD. The J segment lost 7 bases and the V segment lost 4 bases, leaving 10 bases of the junction unmatched. The CDR3 region has the DNA TGTGCCACCAGTGACCCTAGCGGGGGGTCTTGGGTCGGGGAGCTGTTTTTT. The encoded protein is CATSDPSGGSWVGELFF.

The chain uses TRBV7-3 and TRBJ2-6, with a weak D call TRBD1 (5 bases). Between the trimmed V and J ends, which lost 5 bases and 0 bases, there was a span of 17 bases. The CDR3 has 18 residues. Germline CDR1 reads SGHTA; CDR2 reads FQGTGA. The CDR3 loop is CASSDNLDSLSGANVLTF. The CDR3 DNA is TGTGCCAGCAGCGATAACCTCGACAGTCTCTCTGGGGCCAACGTCCTGACTTTC.

The chain uses TRBV19 and TRBJ2-7; weak D call: TRBD1 (6 bases). The CDR3 has 15 residues. V lost 5 bases and J 3 bases, leaving 17 bases between the germline ends. Germline CDR1 and CDR2: LNHDA and SQIVND (reference sequence). Here the CDR3 DNA reads TGTGCCAGTAGTGCCCAAGGACAGCCCGGCTACGAGCAGTACTTC. This translates into CASSAQGQPGYEQYF.

This chain uses TRBV18 with TRBJ1-4; D uncertain. Germline lookup yields CDR1 KGHSH and CDR2 LQKENI. The CDR3 is 13 residues long. With 4 bases removed from V and 8 bases from J, the gap between germline ends came to 11 bases. CDR3 region: CASSQGAREKLFF. The CDR3 region has the DNA TGTGCCAGCTCACAGGGAGCACGCGAAAAACTGTTTTTT.

This chain uses TRBV11-2 with TRBJ1-2; the match to TRBD1 covers 8 bases. V shed 2 bases, J shed 3 bases, and the junction held 5 bases outside the gene matches. CDR3 length equals 15 residues. Germline V CDR1 and CDR2: SGHAT, FQNNGV. The CDR3 bases are TGTGCCAGCAGCTTATCGACAGGGGAAGACTATGGCTACACCTTC. Its translation: CASSLSTGEDYGYTF.

This chain links TRBV2 with TRBJ1-1, with a tentative D call TRBD1 (6 bases). V was trimmed by 5 bases and J by 5 bases, leaving 12 bases between them. This CDR3 comprises 13 residues. CDR1 SNHLY and CDR2 FYNNEI come from the germline V gene. CDR3 nucleotides: TGTGCCAGCAGTTACAGGGTAGGGACTGAAGCTTTCTTT. Protein product: CASSYRVGTEAFF.

This clone was counted only a few times. The chain carries TRBV3-1 (or the pseudogene TRBV3-2) and TRBJ2-7; the match to TRBD2 covers 14 bases. V lost 4 bases, J lost 3 bases, and 5 bases stayed unmatched. There are 16 residues in the CDR3. Germline loops: CDR1 LGHDT, CDR2 YNNKEL (reference sequence). Here the CDR3 DNA reads TGTGCCAGCAGCCTGGGGACTAGCGGGAGCCTCTACGAGCAGTACTTC. Translated, it gives CASSLGTSGSLYEQYF.